This T cell receptor beta chain appears in the sequencing data of a study of blood T cell repertoires in COVID-19. Study overall: Collection of acute and convalescent COVID-19 samples took place in the United States, Italy and Spain. Sources were T cells, B-cell-depleted T cells, or PBMCs; the material itself was cDNA or gDNA.

The CDR3 length is 14 residues. The germline V gene encodes CDR1 SGHTA and CDR2 FQGTGA. The V gene lost 2 bases and the J gene lost 5 bases, with 9 bases spanning the gap. Original analysis: How many nucleated cells were present was estimated from reference gene primer amplification. Clones were read by immunoSEQ multiplex PCR, and TCRdb kept only the in-frame ones, dropping some. V, J and clone size derive from that table, while D and trimming were established from the DNA sequence. This sample has some 250,000 clones; around 83% occur once, and the top ten carry roughly 5.8%. The chain is built from TRBV7-3 and TRBJ2-2; D might be TRBD1 (6 bases). The sequencing input was peripheral blood. This clonotype was obtained from a man older than 75 with acute or convalescent COVID-19. The CDR3 region is CASSLYTGTGELFF. The CDR3 DNA follows: TGTGCCAGCAGCTTATACACAGGGACCGGGGAGCTGTTTTTT.